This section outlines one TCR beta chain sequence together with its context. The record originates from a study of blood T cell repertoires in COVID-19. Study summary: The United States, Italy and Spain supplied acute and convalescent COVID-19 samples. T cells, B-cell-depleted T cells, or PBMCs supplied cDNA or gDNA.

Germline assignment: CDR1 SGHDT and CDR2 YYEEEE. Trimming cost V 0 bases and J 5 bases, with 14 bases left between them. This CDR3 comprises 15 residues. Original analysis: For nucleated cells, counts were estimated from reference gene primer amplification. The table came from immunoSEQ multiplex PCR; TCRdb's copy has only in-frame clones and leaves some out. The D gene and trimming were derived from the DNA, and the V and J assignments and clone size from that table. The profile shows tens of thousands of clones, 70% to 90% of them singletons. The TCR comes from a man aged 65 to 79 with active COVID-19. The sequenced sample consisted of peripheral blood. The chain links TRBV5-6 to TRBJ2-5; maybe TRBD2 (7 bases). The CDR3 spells CASSLERGGVETQYF. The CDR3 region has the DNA TGTGCCAGCAGCTTGGAGAGGGGGGGTGTTGAGACCCAGTACTTC.